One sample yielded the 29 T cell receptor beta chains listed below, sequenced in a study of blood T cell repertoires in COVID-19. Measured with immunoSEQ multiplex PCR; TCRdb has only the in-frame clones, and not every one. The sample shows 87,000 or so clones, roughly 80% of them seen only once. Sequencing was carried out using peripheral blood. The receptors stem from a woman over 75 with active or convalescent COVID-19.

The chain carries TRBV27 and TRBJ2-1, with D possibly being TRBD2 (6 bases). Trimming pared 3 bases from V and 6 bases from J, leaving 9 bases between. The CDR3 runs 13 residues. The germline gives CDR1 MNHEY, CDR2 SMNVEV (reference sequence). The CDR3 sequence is CASSFWGGNEQFF. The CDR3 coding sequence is TGTGCCAGCAGTTTTTGGGGAGGCAATGAGCAGTTCTTC.

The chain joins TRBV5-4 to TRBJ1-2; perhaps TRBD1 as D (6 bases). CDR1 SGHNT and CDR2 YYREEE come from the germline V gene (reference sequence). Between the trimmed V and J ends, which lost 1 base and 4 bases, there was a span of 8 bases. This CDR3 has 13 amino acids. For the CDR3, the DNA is TGTGCCAGCAGCTTGCGGGGGGCCTATGGCTACACCTTC. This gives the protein CASSLRGAYGYTF.

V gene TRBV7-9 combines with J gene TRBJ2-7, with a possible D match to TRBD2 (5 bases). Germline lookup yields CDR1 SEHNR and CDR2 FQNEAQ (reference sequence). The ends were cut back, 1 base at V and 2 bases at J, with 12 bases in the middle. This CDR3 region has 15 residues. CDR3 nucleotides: TGTGCCAGCAGCTTAGATCTCGGAGCGGCCTACGAGCAGTACTTC. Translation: CASSLDLGAAYEQYF.

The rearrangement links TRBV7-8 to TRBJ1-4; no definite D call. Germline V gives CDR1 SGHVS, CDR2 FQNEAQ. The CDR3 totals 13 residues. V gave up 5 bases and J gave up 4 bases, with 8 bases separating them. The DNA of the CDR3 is TGTGCCAGCAGCCGTTCCGGTAATGAAAAACTGTTTTTT. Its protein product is CASSRSGNEKLFF.

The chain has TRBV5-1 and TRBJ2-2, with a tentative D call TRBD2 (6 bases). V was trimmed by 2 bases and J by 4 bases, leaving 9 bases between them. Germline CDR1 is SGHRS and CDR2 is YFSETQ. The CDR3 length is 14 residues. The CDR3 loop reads CASSFSGPTGELFF. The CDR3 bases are TGCGCCAGCAGCTTCAGCGGGCCCACCGGGGAGCTGTTTTTT.

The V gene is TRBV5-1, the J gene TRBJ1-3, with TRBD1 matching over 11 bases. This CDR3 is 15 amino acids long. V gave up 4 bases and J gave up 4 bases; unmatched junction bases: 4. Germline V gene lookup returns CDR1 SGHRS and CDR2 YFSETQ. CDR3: CASSPGQGGGNTIYF. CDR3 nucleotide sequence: TGCGCCAGCAGCCCGGGACAGGGGGGCGGAAACACCATATATTTT.

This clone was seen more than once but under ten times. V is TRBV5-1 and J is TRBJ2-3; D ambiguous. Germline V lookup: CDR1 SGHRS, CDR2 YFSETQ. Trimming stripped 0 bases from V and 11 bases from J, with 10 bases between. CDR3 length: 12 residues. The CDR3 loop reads CASSLEQQRQYF. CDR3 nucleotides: TGCGCCAGCAGCTTGGAACAGCAGAGGCAGTATTTT.

CDR3 residues: CASSLDYSNTGELFF. Here the CDR3 DNA reads TGTGCCAGCAGCTTGGACTATTCGAACACCGGGGAGCTGTTTTTT. The chain joins TRBV5-4 to TRBJ2-2; D gene ambiguous. Trimming pared 0 bases from V and 0 bases from J, leaving 6 bases between. The CDR3 covers 15 residues. The germline CDR1 and CDR2 sequences are SGHNT and YYREEE (reference sequence).

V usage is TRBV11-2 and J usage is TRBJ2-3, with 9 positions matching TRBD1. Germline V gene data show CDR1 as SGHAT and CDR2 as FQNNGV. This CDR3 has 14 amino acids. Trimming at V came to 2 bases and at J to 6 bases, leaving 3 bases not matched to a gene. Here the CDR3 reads CASSLRDRVDTQYF. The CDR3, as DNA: TGTGCCAGCAGCTTACGGGACAGGGTTGATACGCAGTATTTT.

CDR3 loop: CASSLTTGQPQHF. In nucleotides, the CDR3 is TGTGCCAGCAGTTTAACGACGGGGCAGCCCCAGCATTTT. The chain couples TRBV12-3 or TRBV12-4 to TRBJ1-5; D is ambiguous. The CDR3 is made up of 13 amino acids. The V end was cut by 2 bases, the J end by 7 bases, with 9 bases between.

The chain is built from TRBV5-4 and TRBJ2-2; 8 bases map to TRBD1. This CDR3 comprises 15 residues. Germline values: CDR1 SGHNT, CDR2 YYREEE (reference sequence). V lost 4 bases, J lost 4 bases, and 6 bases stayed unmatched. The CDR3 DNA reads TGTGCCAGCAGCCCGGACAGGGCACTCACCGGGGAGCTGTTTTTT. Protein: CASSPDRALTGELFF.

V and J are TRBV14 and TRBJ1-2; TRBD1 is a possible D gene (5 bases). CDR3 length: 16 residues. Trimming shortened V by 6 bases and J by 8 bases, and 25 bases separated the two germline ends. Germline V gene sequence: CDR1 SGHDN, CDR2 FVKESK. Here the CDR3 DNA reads TGTGCCAGCAGTCCAACTCGGGCAGGGCTAAGGTCGGGCTACACCTTC. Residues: CASSPTRAGLRSGYTF.

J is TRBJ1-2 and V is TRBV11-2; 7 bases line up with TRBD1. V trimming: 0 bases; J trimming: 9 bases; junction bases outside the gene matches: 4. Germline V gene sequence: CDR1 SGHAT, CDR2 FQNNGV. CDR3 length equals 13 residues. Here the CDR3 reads CASSLEGQTRYTF. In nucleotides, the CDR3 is TGTGCCAGCAGCTTAGAGGGACAGACCCGCTACACCTTC.

The CDR3 sequence: CASTSAGISGELFF. The CDR3, as DNA: TGTGCCAGCACCTCAGCAGGGATTAGCGGGGAGCTGTTTTTT. This chain joins TRBV25-1 and TRBJ2-2, with D perhaps TRBD1 (5 bases). The CDR3 has 14 amino acids. V was trimmed by 7 bases and J by 7 bases, leaving 16 bases between them. CDR1 and CDR2 from the germline V gene are MGHDK and SYGVNS.

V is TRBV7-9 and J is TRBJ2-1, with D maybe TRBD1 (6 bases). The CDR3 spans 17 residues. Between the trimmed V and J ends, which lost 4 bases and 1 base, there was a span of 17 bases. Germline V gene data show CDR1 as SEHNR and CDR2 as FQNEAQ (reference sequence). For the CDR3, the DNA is TGTGCCAGCAGCTCCCTCAGGGGAACGGGATCCTACAATGAGCAGTTCTTC. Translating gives CASSSLRGTGSYNEQFF.

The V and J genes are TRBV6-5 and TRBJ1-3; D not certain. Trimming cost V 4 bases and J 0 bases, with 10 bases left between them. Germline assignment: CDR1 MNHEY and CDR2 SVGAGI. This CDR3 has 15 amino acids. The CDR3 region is CASSLEGISGNTIYF. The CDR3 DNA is TGTGCCAGCAGTTTGGAGGGCATCTCTGGAAACACCATATATTTT.

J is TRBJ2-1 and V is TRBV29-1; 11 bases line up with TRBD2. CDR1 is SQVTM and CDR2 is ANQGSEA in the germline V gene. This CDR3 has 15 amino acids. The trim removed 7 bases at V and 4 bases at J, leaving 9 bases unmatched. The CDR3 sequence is CSGLRLAGIYNEQFF. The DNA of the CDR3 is TGCAGCGGGCTGAGACTAGCGGGGATTTACAATGAGCAGTTCTTC.

The CDR3 nucleotides read TGTGCCAGCAGCTTAGACACGGGGGGAAACACCATATATTTT. The encoded protein is CASSLDTGGNTIYF. The V and J genes are TRBV11-2 and TRBJ1-3; no definite D call. The CDR3 loop spans 14 amino acids. Per the germline V gene, CDR1 is SGHAT and CDR2 is FQNNGV. Trimming took 0 bases from V and 4 from J, leaving 7 bases between them.

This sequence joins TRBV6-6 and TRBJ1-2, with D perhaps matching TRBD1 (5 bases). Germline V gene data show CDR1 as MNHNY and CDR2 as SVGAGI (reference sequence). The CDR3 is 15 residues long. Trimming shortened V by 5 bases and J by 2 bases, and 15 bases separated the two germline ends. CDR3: CASSRSLRVNYGYTF. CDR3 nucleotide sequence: TGTGCCAGCAGTCGATCCCTCAGGGTGAACTATGGCTACACCTTC.

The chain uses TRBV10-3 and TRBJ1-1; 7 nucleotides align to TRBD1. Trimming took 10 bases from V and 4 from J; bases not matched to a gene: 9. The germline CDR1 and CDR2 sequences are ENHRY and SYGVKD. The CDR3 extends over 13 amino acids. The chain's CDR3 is CATRPDRSTEAFF. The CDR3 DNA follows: TGTGCCACCAGACCGGACAGGAGCACTGAAGCTTTCTTT.

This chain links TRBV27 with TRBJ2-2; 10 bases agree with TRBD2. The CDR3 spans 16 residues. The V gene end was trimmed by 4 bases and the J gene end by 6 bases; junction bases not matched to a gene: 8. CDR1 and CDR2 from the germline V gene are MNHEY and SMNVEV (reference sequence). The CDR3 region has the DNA TGTGCCAGCAGTTCGAAGCGGGGGGGCTTACCCGGGGAGCTGTTTTTT. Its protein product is CASSSKRGGLPGELFF.

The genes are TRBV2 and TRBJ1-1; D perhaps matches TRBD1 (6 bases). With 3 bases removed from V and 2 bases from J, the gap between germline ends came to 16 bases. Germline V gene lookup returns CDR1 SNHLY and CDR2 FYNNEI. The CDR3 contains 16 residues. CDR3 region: CASSDIGTPVNTEAFF. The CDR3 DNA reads TGTGCCAGCAGTGATATTGGGACACCCGTTAACACTGAAGCTTTCTTT. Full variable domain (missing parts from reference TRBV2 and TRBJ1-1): EPEVTQTPSHQVTQMGQEVILRCVPISNHLYFYWYRQILGQKVEFLVSFYNNEISEKSEIFDDQFSVERPDGSNFTLKIRSTKLEDSAMYFCASSDIGTPVNTEAFFGQGTRLTVV.

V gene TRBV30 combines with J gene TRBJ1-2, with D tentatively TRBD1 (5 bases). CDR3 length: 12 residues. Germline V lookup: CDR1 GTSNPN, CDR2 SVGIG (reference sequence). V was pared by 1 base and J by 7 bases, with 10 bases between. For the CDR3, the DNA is TGTGCCTGGAGTGGCGGGGGACCTGGCTACACCTTC. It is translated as CAWSGGGPGYTF.

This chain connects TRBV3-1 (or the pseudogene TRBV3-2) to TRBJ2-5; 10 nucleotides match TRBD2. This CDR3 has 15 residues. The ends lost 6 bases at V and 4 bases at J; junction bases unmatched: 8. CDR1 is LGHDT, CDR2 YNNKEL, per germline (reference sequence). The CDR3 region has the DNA TGTGCCAGCAGTAGAAAGCGGGAGGGCCTAGAGACCCAGTACTTC. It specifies CASSRKREGLETQYF.

For the CDR3, the DNA is TGTGCCAGCAGCAACGCAGGGGGCGCCTGGCTAGCGGGATCCACAGATACGCAGTATTTT. Protein: CASSNAGGAWLAGSTDTQYF. V gene TRBV7-8 combines with J gene TRBJ2-3; D might be TRBD2 (9 bases). V lost 5 bases to trimming and J lost 2 bases, with 29 bases between them. Looked up from germline, CDR1 is SGHVS and CDR2 is FQNEAQ. The CDR3 spans 20 residues. Variable domain in full (rest from reference TRBV7-8 and TRBJ2-3): GAGVSQSPRYKVAKRGQDVALRCDPISGHVSLFWYQQALGQGPEFLTYFQNEAQLDKSGLPSDRFFAERPEGSVSTLKIQRTQQEDSAVYLCASSNAGGAWLAGSTDTQYFGPGTRLTVL.

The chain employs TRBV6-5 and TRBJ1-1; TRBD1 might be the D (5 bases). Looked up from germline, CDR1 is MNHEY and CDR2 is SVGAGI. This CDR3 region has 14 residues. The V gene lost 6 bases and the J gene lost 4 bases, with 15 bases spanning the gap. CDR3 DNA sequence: TGTGCCAGCAGACCCGGGGGTGGGGGCACTGAAGCTTTCTTT. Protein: CASRPGGGGTEAFF.

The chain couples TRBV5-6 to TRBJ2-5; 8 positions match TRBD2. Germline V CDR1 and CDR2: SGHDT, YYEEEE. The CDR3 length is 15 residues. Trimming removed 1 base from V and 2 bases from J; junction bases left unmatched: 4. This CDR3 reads CASSLSGGLQETQYF. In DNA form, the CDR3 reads TGTGCCAGCAGCTTGAGCGGGGGCTTACAAGAGACCCAGTACTTC. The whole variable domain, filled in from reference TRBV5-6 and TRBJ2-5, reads DAGVTQSPTHLIKTRGQQVTLRCSPKSGHDTVSWYQQALGQGPQFIFQYYEEEERQRGNFPDRFSGHQFPNYSSELNVNALLLGDSALYLCASSLSGGLQETQYFGPGTRLLVL.

CDR3 coding DNA: TGTGCCAGCAGTTCCCCGTCCAGCGGACTAGCGGGAACTACTAGGGAGCAGTACTTC. Its translation: CASSSPSSGLAGTTREQYF. V usage is TRBV28 and J usage is TRBJ2-7, with 12 bases aligning to TRBD2. Germline lookup yields CDR1 MDHEN and CDR2 SYDVKM. CDR3 size: 19 residues. J gave up 7 bases and V 4 bases, and 20 bases lay outside the gene matches. The entire variable domain, with the rest obtained from reference TRBV28 and TRBJ2-7, is as follows: DVKVTQSSRYLVKRTGEKVFLECVQDMDHENMFWYRQDPGLGLRLIYFSYDVKMKEKGDIPEGYSVSREKKERFSLILESASTNQTSMYLCASSSPSSGLAGTTREQYFGPGTRLTVT.

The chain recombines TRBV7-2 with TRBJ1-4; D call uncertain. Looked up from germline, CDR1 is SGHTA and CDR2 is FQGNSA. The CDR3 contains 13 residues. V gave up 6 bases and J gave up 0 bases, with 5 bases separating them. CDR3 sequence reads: CASRAPTNEKLFF. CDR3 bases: TGTGCCAGCAGGGCACCAACTAATGAAAAACTGTTTTTT.